This T cell receptor (beta chain) was identified during a study of blood T cell repertoires in COVID-19. Authors' processing steps: Nucleated cell number was recorded as an estimate derived from reference gene primer amplification. Sequencing was performed with immunoSEQ multiplex PCR; in TCRdb, only in-frame clones are kept and a portion is missing. That table is the source of V, J and clone size, and D and trimming were worked out from the DNA. The sample yields about 180,000 clones, more than 80% seen once. The V segment lost 3 bases and the J segment 3 bases; nucleotides outside the gene matches: 3. The germline V gene encodes CDR1 SGHRS and CDR2 YFSETQ. The CDR3 has 15 amino acids.

Material for sequencing was PBMCs or T cells enriched from blood (not recorded which). The receptor's source is a man aged 35-49 years who had recovered from COVID-19. V usage is TRBV5-1 and J usage is TRBJ2-2; 9 bases align to TRBD1. The CDR3 DNA is TGCGCCAGCAGCTGGGACAGGGTGGACACCGGGGAGCTGTTTTTT. Translating it yields CASSWDRVDTGELFF. Supplemented by reference TRBV5-1 and TRBJ2-2, the full variable domain reads KAGVTQTPRYLIKTRGQQVTLSCSPISGHRSVSWYQQTPGQGLQFLFEYFSETQRNKGNFPGRFSGRQFSNSRSEMNVSTLELGDSALYLCASSWDRVDTGELFFGEGSRLTVL.